These T cell receptor beta chains were read from a single sample in a study of cytotoxic CD8 clonotypes in ibrutinib-treated CLL. Clones were read by immunoSEQ multiplex PCR, and TCRdb kept only the in-frame ones, dropping some. The table includes some 81,000 clones, roughly 77% detected once. This specimen consisted of PBMCs, obtained after 12 months of ibrutinib treatment. Receptor source: a human donor with chronic lymphocytic leukemia. The CDR3 runs from the conserved cysteine through the conserved F or W. The order of the fields is J gene, V gene, D gene, CDR3 length, clone size, CDR3 protein, CDR3 DNA. A D gene is named only where the DNA matches it firmly. Some rows have no size entry. The others give once, few or many, or a class for an expanded clone.

J gene: TRBJ2-3
V gene: TRBV5-1
D gene: TRBD2
CDR3 length: 14
clone size: -
CDR3 protein: CASTSGGSTDTQYF
CDR3 DNA: TGCGCCAGCACTAGCGGGGGGAGCACAGATACGCAGTATTTT

J gene: TRBJ2-3
V gene: TRBV10-3
D gene: TRBD2
CDR3 length: 14
clone size: -
CDR3 protein: CASLAGGVPDTQYF
CDR3 DNA: TGTGCCTCTTTAGCGGGGGGGGTACCAGATACGCAGTATTTT

J gene: TRBJ2-7
V gene: TRBV9
D gene: -
CDR3 length: 16
clone size: -
CDR3 protein: CASSVEWGRITHEQYF
CDR3 DNA: TGTGCCAGCAGCGTAGAGTGGGGTAGAATAACCCACGAGCAGTACTTC

J gene: TRBJ1-2
V gene: TRBV6-5
D gene: TRBD1
CDR3 length: 15
clone size: -
CDR3 protein: CASSQPTGGSEGYTF
CDR3 DNA: TGTGCCAGCAGTCAACCCACAGGGGGCTCGGAGGGCTACACCTTC

J gene: TRBJ2-7
V gene: TRBV7-2
D gene: TRBD1
CDR3 length: 15
clone size: -
CDR3 protein: CASSLFRRQGVVQYF
CDR3 DNA: TGTGCCAGCAGCTTATTCCGTCGACAGGGAGTGGTGCAGTACTTC

J gene: TRBJ1-1
V gene: TRBV9
D gene: TRBD1
CDR3 length: 15
clone size: -
CDR3 protein: CASSVGAGGNTEAFF
CDR3 DNA: TGTGCCAGCAGCGTAGGGGCAGGGGGGAACACTGAAGCTTTCTTT

J gene: TRBJ2-5
V gene: TRBV2
D gene: -
CDR3 length: 11
clone size: -
CDR3 protein: CASRPAETQYF
CDR3 DNA: TGTGCCAGCAGACCCGCAGAGACCCAGTACTTC

J gene: TRBJ1-2
V gene: TRBV7-3
D gene: -
CDR3 length: 14
clone size: once
CDR3 protein: CASSLTGQPYGYTF
CDR3 DNA: TGTGCCAGCAGCTTAACCGGACAGCCGTATGGCTACACCTTC

J gene: TRBJ2-3
V gene: TRBV9
D gene: -
CDR3 length: 14
clone size: -
CDR3 protein: CASSPPGPTDTQYF
CDR3 DNA: TGTGCCAGCAGCCCCCCGGGCCCCACAGATACGCAGTATTTT

J gene: TRBJ2-5
V gene: TRBV7-3
D gene: -
CDR3 length: 13
clone size: -
CDR3 protein: CASSLTAPETQYF
CDR3 DNA: TGTGCCAGCAGCTTAACCGCCCCCGAGACCCAGTACTTC

J gene: TRBJ2-1
V gene: TRBV7-2
D gene: TRBD2
CDR3 length: 14
clone size: -
CDR3 protein: CASSLGAGAWEQFF
CDR3 DNA: TGTGCCAGCAGCTTAGGGGCGGGAGCTTGGGAGCAGTTCTTC

J gene: TRBJ2-7
V gene: TRBV2
D gene: -
CDR3 length: 13
clone size: -
CDR3 protein: CASSPPGPYEQYF
CDR3 DNA: TGTGCCAGCAGTCCCCCGGGGCCCTACGAGCAGTACTTC

J gene: TRBJ2-3
V gene: TRBV5-1
D gene: TRBD2
CDR3 length: 16
clone size: -
CDR3 protein: CASSPGLAVSTDTQYF
CDR3 DNA: TGCGCCAGCAGCCCCGGACTAGCGGTGAGCACAGATACGCAGTATTTT

J gene: TRBJ2-7
V gene: TRBV7-2
D gene: -
CDR3 length: 15
clone size: -
CDR3 protein: CASSLSYSSPYEQYF
CDR3 DNA: TGTGCCAGCAGCTTATCGTACAGCTCCCCCTACGAGCAGTACTTC

J gene: TRBJ1-1
V gene: TRBV6-5
D gene: -
CDR3 length: 15
clone size: -
CDR3 protein: CASSYSRGANTEAFF
CDR3 DNA: TGTGCCAGCAGTTACTCGAGAGGGGCGAACACTGAAGCTTTCTTT

J gene: TRBJ1-2
V gene: TRBV23-1
D gene: TRBD1
CDR3 length: 13
clone size: -
CDR3 protein: CASSQTGARGYTF
CDR3 DNA: TGCGCCAGCAGCCAGACAGGGGCCCGGGGCTACACCTTC

J gene: TRBJ1-1
V gene: TRBV28
D gene: -
CDR3 length: 14
clone size: -
CDR3 protein: CASSPSVGDTEAFF
CDR3 DNA: TGTGCCAGCAGTCCTTCTGTTGGGGACACTGAAGCTTTCTTT

J gene: TRBJ1-5
V gene: TRBV10-3
D gene: TRBD1
CDR3 length: 16
clone size: few
CDR3 protein: CAISVGDSYSNQPQHF
CDR3 DNA: TGTGCCATCAGTGTTGGGGACAGTTATAGCAATCAGCCCCAGCATTTT

J gene: TRBJ2-3
V gene: TRBV29-1
D gene: TRBD2
CDR3 length: 15
clone size: -
CDR3 protein: CSAGLAGGVTDTQYF
CDR3 DNA: TGCAGCGCGGGACTAGCGGGGGGGGTCACAGATACGCAGTATTTT

J gene: TRBJ2-6
V gene: TRBV19
D gene: -
CDR3 length: 14
clone size: -
CDR3 protein: CASRGYSGANVLTF
CDR3 DNA: TGTGCCAGTAGGGGGTACTCTGGGGCCAACGTCCTGACTTTC

J gene: TRBJ1-5
V gene: TRBV4-2
D gene: -
CDR3 length: 14
clone size: -
CDR3 protein: CASSQDGGDQPQHF
CDR3 DNA: TGTGCCAGCAGCCAAGATGGGGGGGATCAGCCCCAGCATTTT

J gene: TRBJ1-2
V gene: TRBV2
D gene: -
CDR3 length: 15
clone size: -
CDR3 protein: CASSGTQGVDYGYTF
CDR3 DNA: TGTGCCAGCAGTGGTACTCAAGGAGTGGACTATGGCTACACCTTC

J gene: TRBJ2-5
V gene: TRBV7-2
D gene: -
CDR3 length: 13
clone size: -
CDR3 protein: CASSLDHWETQYF
CDR3 DNA: TGTGCCAGCAGCTTAGACCACTGGGAGACCCAGTACTTC

J gene: TRBJ1-5
V gene: TRBV10-3
D gene: -
CDR3 length: 17
clone size: -
CDR3 protein: CAISPLGGGGLDQPQHF
CDR3 DNA: TGTGCCATCAGCCCCTTGGGGGGTGGGGGCCTTGATCAGCCCCAGCATTTT

J gene: TRBJ2-1
V gene: TRBV6-1
D gene: -
CDR3 length: 15
clone size: -
CDR3 protein: CASSPHRARGDEQFF
CDR3 DNA: TGTGCCAGCAGTCCCCACAGGGCCCGGGGCGATGAGCAGTTCTTC

J gene: TRBJ1-4
V gene: TRBV29-1
D gene: TRBD1
CDR3 length: 13
clone size: -
CDR3 protein: CSAQGQGREKLFF
CDR3 DNA: TGCAGCGCCCAGGGACAGGGTAGGGAAAAACTGTTTTTT

J gene: TRBJ1-6
V gene: TRBV10-3
D gene: -
CDR3 length: 16
clone size: -
CDR3 protein: CAISERRSSYNSPLHF
CDR3 DNA: TGTGCCATCAGTGAGCGGCGGAGCTCCTATAATTCACCCCTCCACTTT

J gene: TRBJ2-3
V gene: TRBV2
D gene: TRBD2
CDR3 length: 15
clone size: -
CDR3 protein: CASGGLAGATDTQYF
CDR3 DNA: TGTGCCAGCGGCGGACTAGCGGGAGCCACAGATACGCAGTATTTT

J gene: TRBJ1-1
V gene: TRBV9
D gene: -
CDR3 length: 15
clone size: -
CDR3 protein: CASSVGGDSHAEAFF
CDR3 DNA: TGTGCCAGCAGCGTAGGGGGCGACAGCCACGCTGAAGCTTTCTTT

J gene: TRBJ2-2
V gene: TRBV6-4
D gene: TRBD1
CDR3 length: 15
clone size: -
CDR3 protein: CASRGDRGDTGELFF
CDR3 DNA: TGTGCCAGCAGGGGAGACAGGGGCGACACCGGGGAGCTGTTTTTT

J gene: TRBJ2-3
V gene: TRBV7-9
D gene: -
CDR3 length: 12
clone size: -
CDR3 protein: CASSPQLDTQYF
CDR3 DNA: TGTGCCAGCAGCCCCCAGCTGGATACGCAGTATTTT

J gene: TRBJ2-5
V gene: TRBV4-3
D gene: -
CDR3 length: 13
clone size: -
CDR3 protein: CASSQEGWETQYF
CDR3 DNA: TGCGCCAGCAGCCAAGAGGGTTGGGAGACCCAGTACTTC

J gene: TRBJ2-3
V gene: TRBV7-2
D gene: TRBD2
CDR3 length: 13
clone size: -
CDR3 protein: CASSDGLAGEEYF
CDR3 DNA: TGTGCCAGCAGCGACGGACTAGCGGGAGAGGAGTATTTT

J gene: TRBJ2-6
V gene: TRBV11-3
D gene: -
CDR3 length: 18
clone size: -
CDR3 protein: CASSFGASAGAGANVLTF
CDR3 DNA: TGTGCCAGCAGCTTCGGGGCCAGTGCGGGCGCCGGGGCCAACGTCCTGACTTTC

J gene: TRBJ2-1
V gene: TRBV10-3
D gene: -
CDR3 length: 13
clone size: once
CDR3 protein: CAISERMGNEQFF
CDR3 DNA: TGTGCCATCAGTGAGCGGATGGGGAATGAGCAGTTCTTC

J gene: TRBJ1-6
V gene: TRBV7-9
D gene: -
CDR3 length: 11
clone size: -
CDR3 protein: CASSFIGTLHF
CDR3 DNA: TGTGCCAGCAGCTTCATTGGGACCCTCCACTTT

J gene: TRBJ2-3
V gene: TRBV6-4
D gene: -
CDR3 length: 15
clone size: -
CDR3 protein: CASRNRAGQPDTQYF
CDR3 DNA: TGTGCCAGCCGCAACCGGGCGGGTCAACCCGATACGCAGTATTTT

J gene: TRBJ2-5
V gene: TRBV7-9
D gene: -
CDR3 length: 13
clone size: few
CDR3 protein: CASSLGPQETQYF
CDR3 DNA: TGTGCCAGCAGCTTGGGTCCCCAAGAGACCCAGTACTTC

J gene: TRBJ2-7
V gene: TRBV9
D gene: -
CDR3 length: 13
clone size: -
CDR3 protein: CASSGTKGGEQYF
CDR3 DNA: TGTGCCAGCAGCGGAACGAAGGGCGGCGAGCAGTACTTC

J gene: TRBJ2-3
V gene: TRBV30
D gene: TRBD2
CDR3 length: 15
clone size: -
CDR3 protein: CAWGKTSGVQGTQYF
CDR3 DNA: TGTGCCTGGGGCAAGACTAGCGGGGTACAGGGTACGCAGTATTTT

J gene: TRBJ2-1
V gene: TRBV9
D gene: -
CDR3 length: 13
clone size: -
CDR3 protein: CASSAGVHNEQFF
CDR3 DNA: TGTGCCAGCAGCGCCGGGGTCCACAATGAGCAGTTCTTC

J gene: TRBJ2-4
V gene: TRBV7-2
D gene: TRBD1
CDR3 length: 14
clone size: few
CDR3 protein: CASSPTGVGNIQYF
CDR3 DNA: TGTGCCAGCAGCCCCACAGGGGTGGGAAACATTCAGTACTTC

J gene: TRBJ1-2
V gene: TRBV2
D gene: -
CDR3 length: 15
clone size: -
CDR3 protein: CASSEALGGFAGYTF
CDR3 DNA: TGTGCCAGCAGTGAAGCGCTTGGGGGTTTTGCTGGCTACACCTTC

J gene: TRBJ1-5
V gene: TRBV9
D gene: -
CDR3 length: 14
clone size: -
CDR3 protein: CASSVGTGLVPQHF
CDR3 DNA: TGTGCCAGCAGCGTAGGTACAGGGCTCGTCCCCCAGCATTTT

J gene: TRBJ2-3
V gene: TRBV10-3
D gene: -
CDR3 length: 14
clone size: few
CDR3 protein: CAISEPRGADTQYF
CDR3 DNA: TGTGCCATCAGTGAGCCGAGGGGGGCAGATACGCAGTATTTT

J gene: TRBJ1-5
V gene: TRBV28
D gene: TRBD1
CDR3 length: 15
clone size: -
CDR3 protein: CASSPRGPYNQPQHF
CDR3 DNA: TGTGCCAGCAGTCCCAGGGGGCCGTACAATCAGCCCCAGCATTTT